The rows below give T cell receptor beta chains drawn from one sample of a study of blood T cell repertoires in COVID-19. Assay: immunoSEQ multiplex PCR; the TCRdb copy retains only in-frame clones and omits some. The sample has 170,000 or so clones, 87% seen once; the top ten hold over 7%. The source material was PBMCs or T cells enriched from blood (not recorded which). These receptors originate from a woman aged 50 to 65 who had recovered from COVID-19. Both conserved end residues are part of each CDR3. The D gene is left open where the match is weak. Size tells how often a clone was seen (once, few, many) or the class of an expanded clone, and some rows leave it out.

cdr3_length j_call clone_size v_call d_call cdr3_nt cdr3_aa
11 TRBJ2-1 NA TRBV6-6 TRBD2 TGTGCCAGCAGTGCGGGACTAGAGGGGTTCTTC CASSAGLEGFF
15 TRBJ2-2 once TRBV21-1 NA TGTGCCAGCCCCAATGTTAACACCCCTCCGGGGGAGCTGTTTTTT CASPNVNTPPGELFF
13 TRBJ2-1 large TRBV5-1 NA TGCGCCAGCAGCTTGGAGGGGGACCGGCCGCAGTTCTTC CASSLEGDRPQFF
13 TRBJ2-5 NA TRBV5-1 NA TGCGCCAGCCATCGAGGGCCCCAAGAGACCCAGTACTTC CASHRGPQETQYF
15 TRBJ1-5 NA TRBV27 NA TGTGCCAGCGGCCCGGGGAGATATAGCAATCAGCCCCAGCATTTT CASGPGRYSNQPQHF
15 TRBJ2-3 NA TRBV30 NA TGTGCCTGGGACCGGGGTGGACAGTCCACAGATACGCAGTATTTT CAWDRGGQSTDTQYF
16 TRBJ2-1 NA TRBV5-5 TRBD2 TGTGCCAGCAGCTCAACAACTAGCGGGAGTTACAATGAGCAGTTCTTC CASSSTTSGSYNEQFF
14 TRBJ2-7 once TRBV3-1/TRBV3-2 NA TGTGCCAGCAGCCAAGAGACTAGCTCCTACGAGCAGTACTTC CASSQETSSYEQYF
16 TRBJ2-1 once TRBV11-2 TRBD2 TGTGCCAGCAGCTCCGGGACTAGCGGGAGGTTCAATGAGCAGTTCTTC CASSSGTSGRFNEQFF
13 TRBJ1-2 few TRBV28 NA TGTGCCAGCAGTTTAACAGCCTCCTATGGCTACACCTTC CASSLTASYGYTF
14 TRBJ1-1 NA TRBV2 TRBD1 TGTGCCAGCTTCCCCAGGGGGCTAAACACTGAAGCTTTCTTT CASFPRGLNTEAFF
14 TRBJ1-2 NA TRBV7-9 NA TGTGCCAGCAGCTTTAGGGGGGGAAACTATGGCTACACCTTC CASSFRGGNYGYTF
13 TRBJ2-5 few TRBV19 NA TGTGCCAGTAGTCGGGACAAGGGGGAGACCCAGTACTTC CASSRDKGETQYF
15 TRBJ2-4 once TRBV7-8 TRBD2 TGTGCCAGCAGCATCACTAGCGCCCGAGGGAACATTCAGTACTTC CASSITSARGNIQYF
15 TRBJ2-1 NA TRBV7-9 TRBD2 TGTGCCAGCAGCTTCGGGACTAGCGGGAGCAATGAGCAGTTCTTC CASSFGTSGSNEQFF
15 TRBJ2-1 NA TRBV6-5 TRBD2 TGTGCCAGCAGCCGAGGACTAGCGGGAGGTGGTGAGCAGTTCTTC CASSRGLAGGGEQFF
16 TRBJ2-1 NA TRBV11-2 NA TGTGCCAGCAGCTTAGGGGCAGGCAGCTTGTACAATGAGCAGTTCTTC CASSLGAGSLYNEQFF
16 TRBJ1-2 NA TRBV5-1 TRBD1 TGCGCCAGCAGCTTGGGAGGGACAGGGGGAACCTATGGCTACACCTTC CASSLGGTGGTYGYTF
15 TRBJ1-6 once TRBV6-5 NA TGTGCCAGCAGCGACAGGCAATCCTATAATTCACCCCTCCACTTT CASSDRQSYNSPLHF
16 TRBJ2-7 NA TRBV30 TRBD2 TGTGCCTGGAGTTCTGCTGGGCTAGCGGGAGTGCGCGAGCAGTACTTC CAWSSAGLAGVREQYF
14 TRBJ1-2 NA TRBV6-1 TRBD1 TGTGCCAGCAGTGAAGGTGGGACAGGCTATGGCTACACCTTC CASSEGGTGYGYTF
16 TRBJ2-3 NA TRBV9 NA TGTGCCAGCAGCGTGGGCCTAGCGCAAAGCACAGATACGCAGTATTTT CASSVGLAQSTDTQYF
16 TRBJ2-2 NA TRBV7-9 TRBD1 TGTGCCAGCAGCGTCTGGGGACAGGGGCCTACCGGGGAGCTGTTTTTT CASSVWGQGPTGELFF
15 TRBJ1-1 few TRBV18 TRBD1 TGTGCCAGCGCCCCGGCCGGGACAGGGGGAACTGAAGCTTTCTTT CASAPAGTGGTEAFF
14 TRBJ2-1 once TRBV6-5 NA TGTGCCAGCAGTTACTCGCCGAGGAACAATGAGCAGTTCTTC CASSYSPRNNEQFF
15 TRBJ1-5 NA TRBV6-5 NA TGTGCCACTCGGGGCAACAGGGCGGACAATCAGCCCCAGCATTTT CATRGNRADNQPQHF
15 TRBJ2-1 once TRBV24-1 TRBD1 TGTGCCACCAGTGGCCCGGGGACAGGGAAGTTCGAGCAGTTCTTC CATSGPGTGKFEQFF
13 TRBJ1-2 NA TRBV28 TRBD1 TGTGCCAGCAGTTTACGGCAGGGGGATGGCTACACCTTC CASSLRQGDGYTF
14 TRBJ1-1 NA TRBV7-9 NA TGTGCCAGCAGCCTAGGACAGTTGAACACTGAAGCTTTCTTT CASSLGQLNTEAFF
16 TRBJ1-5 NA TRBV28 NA TGTGCCAGCAGTTTGGGCGGGGCCTATAGCAATCAGCCCCAGCATTTT CASSLGGAYSNQPQHF
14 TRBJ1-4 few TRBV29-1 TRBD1 TGCAGCGTGGACCTTGGGACAGGGAATGAAAAACTGTTTTTT CSVDLGTGNEKLFF
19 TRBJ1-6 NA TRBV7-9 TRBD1 TGTGCCAGCAGCTTAGGACAGGGCAGGAAGAGCTCCTATAATTCACCCCTCCACTTT CASSLGQGRKSSYNSPLHF
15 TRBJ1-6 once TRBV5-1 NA TGCGCCAGCAGCCTGGAGTCGTCAGGGCCCGCACCCCTCCACTTT CASSLESSGPAPLHF
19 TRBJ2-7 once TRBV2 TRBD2 TGTGCCAGCAGTGAAGGGACTAGCGGGCGAACGTACTACCCCTACGAGCAGTACTTC CASSEGTSGRTYYPYEQYF
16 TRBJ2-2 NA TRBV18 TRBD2 TGTGCCAGCTCACCTCCTAGCGGGACGAACACCGGGGAGCTGTTTTTT CASSPPSGTNTGELFF
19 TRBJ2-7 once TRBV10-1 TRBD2 TGCGCCAGCAGAGGGGGACTAGCGGGAGTGTCCCGAGAAGGCTACGAGCAGTACTTC CASRGGLAGVSREGYEQYF
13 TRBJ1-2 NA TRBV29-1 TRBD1 TGCAGCGTTGAAGATCCGGAGGGGGCTGGCTACACCTTC CSVEDPEGAGYTF
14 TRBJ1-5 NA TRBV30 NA TGTGCCTGGAGTCAGGGGTCGGTCAATCAGCCCCAGCATTTT CAWSQGSVNQPQHF
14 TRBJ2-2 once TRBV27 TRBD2 TGTGCCAGCTGGACTAGCGGGAGATCCGGGGAGCTGTTTTTT CASWTSGRSGELFF
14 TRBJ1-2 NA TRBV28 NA TGTGCCAGCAGTTTAACTTCAGGGGTTGTTGGCTACACCTTC CASSLTSGVVGYTF
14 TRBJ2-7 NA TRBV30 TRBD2 TGTGCCTGGAGTGTAGGCGGGAGTAGCTACGAGCAGTACTTC CAWSVGGSSYEQYF
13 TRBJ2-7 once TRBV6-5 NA TGTGCCAGCAGTTACGGACAAAGCTACGAGCAGTACTTC CASSYGQSYEQYF
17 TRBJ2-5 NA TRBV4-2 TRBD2 TGTGCCAGCAGCCAAGATAATGGGAGCGGGGACCAAGAGACCCAGTACTTC CASSQDNGSGDQETQYF
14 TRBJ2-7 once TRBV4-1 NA TGCGCCAGCAGCCAACCTGGACAGACCTACGAGCAGTACTTC CASSQPGQTYEQYF
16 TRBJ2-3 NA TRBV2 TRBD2 TGTGCCAGCAGTGAAAGCGGGACTAGCGGCACAGATACGCAGTATTTT CASSESGTSGTDTQYF
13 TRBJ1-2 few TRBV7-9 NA TGTGCCAGCAGCCCCGGACTTTCCTATGGCTACACCTTC CASSPGLSYGYTF
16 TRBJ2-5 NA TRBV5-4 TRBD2 TGTGCCAGCAGTCGCGATAGCGGGAGGGCCCGGGAGACCCAGTACTTC CASSRDSGRARETQYF
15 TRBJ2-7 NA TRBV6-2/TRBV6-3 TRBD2 TGTGCCAGCAGTGACGCGGGACTAGAAATTAACGAGCAGTACTTC CASSDAGLEINEQYF
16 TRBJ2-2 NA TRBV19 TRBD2 TGTGCCAGTAGTATCTCCGCCCTAGCGGACACCGGGGAGCTGTTTTTT CASSISALADTGELFF
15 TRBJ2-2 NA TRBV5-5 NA TGTGCCAGCAGGCTCCGGGACATTTTCGCCGGGGAGCTGTTTTTT CASRLRDIFAGELFF
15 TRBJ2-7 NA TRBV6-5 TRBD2 TGTGCCAGCAGTTCCCCCGGGACTAGCAGATACGAGCAGTACTTC CASSSPGTSRYEQYF
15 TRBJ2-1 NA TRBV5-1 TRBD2 TGCGCCAGCAGCTTGACTAGCGGGAGGGCCAATGAGCAGTTCTTC CASSLTSGRANEQFF
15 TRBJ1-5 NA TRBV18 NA TGTGCCAGCTCACCAGGTTATACTCACGATCAGCCCCAGCATTTT CASSPGYTHDQPQHF
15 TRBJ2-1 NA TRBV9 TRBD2 TGTGCCAGCAGCGTGGCCGGGACTAGCTACAATGAGCAGTTCTTC CASSVAGTSYNEQFF